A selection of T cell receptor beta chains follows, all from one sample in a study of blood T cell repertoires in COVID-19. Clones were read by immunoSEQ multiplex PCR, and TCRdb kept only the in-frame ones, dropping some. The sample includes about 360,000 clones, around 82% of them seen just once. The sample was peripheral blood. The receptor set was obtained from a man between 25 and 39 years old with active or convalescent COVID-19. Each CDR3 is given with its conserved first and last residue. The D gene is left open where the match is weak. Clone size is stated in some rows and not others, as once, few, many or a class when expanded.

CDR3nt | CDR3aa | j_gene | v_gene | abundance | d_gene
TGCGCCAGCAGCTTGGACCTTAGCGACTCCTACGAGCAGTACTTC | CASSLDLSDSYEQYF | TRBJ2-7 | TRBV5-1 | . | .
TGTGCCAGCAGTCTAGCGGCCCCCACAGATACGCAGTATTTT | CASSLAAPTDTQYF | TRBJ2-3 | TRBV6-2/TRBV6-3 | few | TRBD2
TGTGCCAGCTCACGGGGAACAGGGTTAAGGGAGACCCAGTACTTC | CASSRGTGLRETQYF | TRBJ2-5 | TRBV18 | . | .
TGTGCCAGCAGCGCCTCCGGGACAGGGGGCATCTATGGCTACACCTTC | CASSASGTGGIYGYTF | TRBJ1-2 | TRBV9 | . | TRBD1
TGTGCCAGCAGTTTTCAACAGGTAGAAGCTTTCTTT | CASSFQQVEAFF | TRBJ1-1 | TRBV12-3/TRBV12-4 | . | .
TGTGCCAGCAGCCCCCCTAGCGGGAGTACAGATACGCAGTATTTT | CASSPPSGSTDTQYF | TRBJ2-3 | TRBV4-2 | once | TRBD2
TGTGCCAGCAGCTTGGCCCGGGCAGGGGCTTTGAGGCATGAGCAGTTCTTC | CASSLARAGALRHEQFF | TRBJ2-1 | TRBV5-5 | . | .
TGTGCCAGCTCACCACCCGGGGGTCAGCCCCAGCATTTT | CASSPPGGQPQHF | TRBJ1-5 | TRBV18 | . | .
TGTGCCAGCAGCGTAGGCCAGGGTTCGTATGGCTACACCTTC | CASSVGQGSYGYTF | TRBJ1-2 | TRBV9 | . | .
TGCGCCAGCAGCTTGGAGGGGACAGGGGAGACCCAGTACTTC | CASSLEGTGETQYF | TRBJ2-5 | TRBV5-1 | . | TRBD1
TGTGCCAGTAGTGTGCACCGGGACAGACCCAGGGATACGCAGTATTTT | CASSVHRDRPRDTQYF | TRBJ2-3 | TRBV19 | . | TRBD1
TGTGCCAGCAGCGGGACACGGAACTACGAGCAGTACTTC | CASSGTRNYEQYF | TRBJ2-7 | TRBV11-3 | . | .
TGTGCCAGCAGCTTTAACCGACTAGTGGAGACCCAGTACTTC | CASSFNRLVETQYF | TRBJ2-5 | TRBV11-3 | . | .
TGTGCCAGCAGCGCCTTCCCAGGGGGCACTGAAGCTTTCTTT | CASSAFPGGTEAFF | TRBJ1-1 | TRBV9 | . | TRBD1
TGTGCCACCAGTATTTCCGGGACCCAGTACTTC | CATSISGTQYF | TRBJ2-5 | TRBV24-1 | . | .
TGCAGCGTTGAGCCTTTCGCCGGAGAGACCCAGTACTTC | CSVEPFAGETQYF | TRBJ2-5 | TRBV29-1 | . | .
TGTGCCAGCAGCTTAGAACAGGGGAAGACTGAAGCTTTCTTT | CASSLEQGKTEAFF | TRBJ1-1 | TRBV7-9 | . | TRBD1
TGTGCCAGCAGCTTGCCGGGACTAGCAGCTTACACCGGGGAGCTGTTTTTT | CASSLPGLAAYTGELFF | TRBJ2-2 | TRBV5-4 | . | TRBD2
TGCGCCAGCAGCCCCCAACAGGGACTGAACACTGAAGCTTTCTTT | CASSPQQGLNTEAFF | TRBJ1-1 | TRBV5-1 | . | .
TGTGCCTGGAGTGTACTATCCGGCTCCTACAATGAGCAGTTCTTC | CAWSVLSGSYNEQFF | TRBJ2-1 | TRBV30 | . | .
TGTGCCAGCAGCGCAAACTCAGGGGGTGGTGAAAAACTGTTTTTT | CASSANSGGGEKLFF | TRBJ1-4 | TRBV7-9 | . | TRBD1
TGTGCCAGCAGCTCTCTCCCGGACAGGGGAGATACTGAAGCTTTCTTT | CASSSLPDRGDTEAFF | TRBJ1-1 | TRBV7-8 | . | TRBD1
TGTGCCTGGAGTCGTACATTGGACAGGGAACTTGCGGACACCATATATTTT | CAWSRTLDRELADTIYF | TRBJ1-3 | TRBV30 | . | TRBD1
TGTGCCAGCAGTGACTCATACAGGGAGGGCACTGAAGCTTTCTTT | CASSDSYREGTEAFF | TRBJ1-1 | TRBV6-4 | . | .
TGTGCCACCAGTGATGCTACAGGGTTCGATGGCTACACCTTC | CATSDATGFDGYTF | TRBJ1-2 | TRBV24-1 | . | .
TGTGCCAGCAGCTTAAGTTCGCACAGGGCGGGTCAGCCCCAGCATTTT | CASSLSSHRAGQPQHF | TRBJ1-5 | TRBV7-2 | . | .
TGTGCCAGTAGTCGGACTTCGGGCGTTGGCTACACCTTC | CASSRTSGVGYTF | TRBJ1-2 | TRBV19 | . | .
TGTGCCAGCAGTTACCAGACTACCGCGCACTACGAGCAGTACTTC | CASSYQTTAHYEQYF | TRBJ2-7 | TRBV6-2/TRBV6-3 | once | .
TGTGCCATCAGTGAGACACCGGGACTAGCGGGGCCGATCAAAGAGACCCAGTACTTC | CAISETPGLAGPIKETQYF | TRBJ2-5 | TRBV10-3 | . | TRBD2
TGTGCCAGTAGGGGTAGGATTCATGGAAACACCATATATTTT | CASRGRIHGNTIYF | TRBJ1-3 | TRBV6-5 | once | .
TGTGCCAGCAGCACCCAGGTGTATGAGCAGTTCTTC | CASSTQVYEQFF | TRBJ2-1 | TRBV7-9 | few | .
TGCGCCGGCGCCCCTGTCCTGGGCAACACAGATACGCAGTATTTT | CAGAPVLGNTDTQYF | TRBJ2-3 | TRBV10-1 | . | .
TGTGCCAGCAGCCGGGATCAACAAGAGACCCAGTACTTC | CASSRDQQETQYF | TRBJ2-5 | TRBV11-1 | . | .
TGCGCCAGCCGAACCACACTAGGGAACACCGGGGAGCTGTTTTTT | CASRTTLGNTGELFF | TRBJ2-2 | TRBV10-2 | once | .
TGTGCCAGCAGCTGGACAGGGGCAGATACGCAGTATTTT | CASSWTGADTQYF | TRBJ2-3 | TRBV9 | once | TRBD1
TGTGCCATCAGAAGGGACAGGGATATGTATGGCTACACCTTC | CAIRRDRDMYGYTF | TRBJ1-2 | TRBV10-3 | . | TRBD1
TGTGCCAGCAGCCCTAGCGGGAGGTCTGGTGAGCAGTACTTC | CASSPSGRSGEQYF | TRBJ2-7 | TRBV11-2 | . | TRBD2
TGCGCCAGCAGCCAAGATGCCAGGCCCTATGGCTACACCTTC | CASSQDARPYGYTF | TRBJ1-2 | TRBV4-3 | many | .
TGCAGTGCTCGGGAAGAGACCCAGTACTTC | CSAREETQYF | TRBJ2-5 | TRBV20-1 | . | .
TGTGCCAGCAGCTTAACGTCCAGCGGCAGCACAGATACGCAGTATTTT | CASSLTSSGSTDTQYF | TRBJ2-3 | TRBV7-3 | . | .
TGCGCCAGCAGCCAAGAAACCAGCTCCTACAATGAGCAGTTCTTC | CASSQETSSYNEQFF | TRBJ2-1 | TRBV4-3 | . | .
TGTGCCAGCAGCCCCGGAGGTTATGGCTACACCTTC | CASSPGGYGYTF | TRBJ1-2 | TRBV27 | . | .
TGTGCCAGCAGAAGGGACAGTCACTCCTACGAGCAGTACTTC | CASRRDSHSYEQYF | TRBJ2-7 | TRBV2 | few | TRBD1
TGTGCCAGCAGCTTAGCGGGTAGGGCAGGGTTCGAGCCCCAGCATTTT | CASSLAGRAGFEPQHF | TRBJ1-5 | TRBV7-9 | . | .
TGTGCCAGCAGCTTATTAGCTAACTATGGCTACACCTTC | CASSLLANYGYTF | TRBJ1-2 | TRBV11-3 | . | .
TGCGCCAGCAGCTTGGCCGTGGGCAGATCCTACAATGAGCAGTTCTTC | CASSLAVGRSYNEQFF | TRBJ2-1 | TRBV5-1 | . | .
TGTGCCAGCAGCTACAGGGTTCTCCATGGCTACACCTTC | CASSYRVLHGYTF | TRBJ1-2 | TRBV11-2 | . | .
TGTGCCAGCAGTTACTCGAGGGGGAACCTGTCCTTC | CASSYSRGNLSF | TRBJ1-2 | TRBV6-5 | . | .
TGTGCCAGCAGCTGGGACAGGGGGGGATACAATGAGCAGTTCTTC | CASSWDRGGYNEQFF | TRBJ2-1 | TRBV6-5 | . | TRBD1
TGTGCCAGCAGTTTAAGTGTACCGGGGGAGCCTAATGAAAAACTGTTTTTT | CASSLSVPGEPNEKLFF | TRBJ1-4 | TRBV28 | . | .
TGTGCCAGCTCACCACTAAGACTTACGGGACAGGGGGAGGACATTCAGTACTTC | CASSPLRLTGQGEDIQYF | TRBJ2-4 | TRBV18 | once | TRBD1